This TCR beta chain derives from a study of cytotoxic CD8 clonotypes in ibrutinib-treated CLL. Study-level points and caveats: Sustained-remission and progressing patients diverged in sampling times.

Repertoires were generated with immunoSEQ multiplex PCR, while TCRdb's copy carries only in-frame clones and drops some. Of about 86,000 clones listed, approximately 86% were seen once; the top ten hold under 6%. Regarding this clone: The antigen remains unidentified.

This CDR3 spans 16 amino acids. The J segment lost 7 bases and the V segment lost 2 bases, leaving 6 bases of the junction unmatched. Germline lookup yields CDR1 MNHEY and CDR2 SMNVEV (reference sequence). Sequences were derived from PBMCs, sampled before ibrutinib treatment. This TCR came from a human donor with chronic lymphocytic leukemia. This chain uses TRBV27 with TRBJ2-2; 11 bases line up with TRBD1. The CDR3 region has the DNA TGTGCCAGCAGTTTAGTTGGACAGGGGGCTTACGGGGAGCTGTTTTTT. Translating it yields CASSLVGQGAYGELFF.